The TCR beta chain described here comes from a study of Graves' ophthalmopathy and Graves' hyperthyroidism. Amplification from RNA transcripts yielded the TCR beta CDR3 regions. HTBI primers were employed in first-round RT-PCR, then a second-round multiplex PCR followed. Each CDR3 protein is one row after TCRdb ran MiXCR on the multiplex PCR reads. The table includes 300,000 to 450,000 distinct CDR3 sequences, approximately 17% detected once. Exclusion criteria comprised other autoimmune diseases, uncontrolled infections, pregnancy or lactation in patients. PBMCs were isolated from a roughly 10 ml sample of fresh peripheral blood. V lost 6 bases, J lost 6 bases, and 6 bases stayed unmatched. Germline V gene data show CDR1 as MDHEN and CDR2 as SYDVKM. The CDR3 covers 14 residues. As regards this clonotype: What it recognizes is unknown.

Points from the study as a whole: Blood samples also showed most expanded thyroid clonotypes exceeding 0.001 frequency.

The V call is TRBV28, the J call TRBJ1-5; TRBD1 matches 9 bases. The sample comprised peripheral blood. This TCR came from an adult woman with stable Graves' hyperthyroidism. CDR3 protein: CASRTGGRSQPQHF. The CDR3 nucleotides read TGTGCCAGCAGGACAGGGGGTAGGAGTCAGCCCCAGCATTTT.